These 24 T cell receptor beta chains were sequenced from one sample in a study of T-cell memory formation after mild COVID-19. Using its own MiXCR run on the 5' RACE reads, TCRdb lists one record per CDR3 protein. The sample records about 340,000 distinct CDR3 sequences, 13% being singletons. Specimen: PBMCs or a T cell subset sorted from them (not recorded which). These receptors all stem from a man between 18 and 35 years old who had mild COVID-19 (a few samples of this study predate the infection). Cell type and time point are not known.

The chain has TRBV19 and TRBJ2-7; 7 bases are a match to TRBD1. The V segment lost 9 bases and the J segment 5 bases; nucleotides outside the gene matches: 10. The CDR3 extends over 13 amino acids. The germline V gene has CDR1 LNHDA and CDR2 SQIVND (reference sequence). In DNA form, the CDR3 reads TGTGCCAGCTCAACAGGGGAGCCGAACGAGCAGTACTTC. Its protein is CASSTGEPNEQYF. The full variable domain, rest sourced from reference TRBV19 and TRBJ2-7, is DGGITQSPKYLFRKEGQNVTLSCEQNLNHDAMYWYRQDPGQGLRLIYYSQIVNDFQKGDIAEGYSVSREKKESFPLTVTSAQKNPTAFYLCASSTGEPNEQYFGPGTRLTVT.

The V gene is TRBV6-5, the J gene TRBJ1-5; 8 bases line up with TRBD1. J lost 5 bases, V lost 6 bases, and 6 bases had no gene match. Per the germline V gene, CDR1 is MNHEY and CDR2 is SVGAGI. CDR3 length: 14 amino acids. The CDR3 region is CASSQDRVDQPQHF. The CDR3 nucleotides are TGTGCCAGCAGCCAGGACAGGGTTGATCAGCCCCAGCATTTT.

This clonotype was observed a few times. The rearrangement links TRBV5-1 to TRBJ2-3, with D possibly matching TRBD2 (6 bases). The CDR3 has 13 residues. Germline CDR1 reads SGHRS; CDR2 reads YFSETQ. V was trimmed by 7 bases and J by 0 bases, leaving 9 bases between them. The CDR3 loop is CASGGTSTDTQYF. The CDR3 nucleotides are TGCGCCAGCGGCGGGACTAGCACAGATACGCAGTATTTT.

J is TRBJ2-7 and V is TRBV20-1; TRBD2 matches at 12 bases. Germline assignment: CDR1 DFQATT and CDR2 SNEGSKA (reference sequence). The CDR3 runs 14 residues. Germline trimming cut 5 bases from V and 7 bases from J; bases unmatched to any gene: 9. The CDR3 DNA follows: TGCAGTGCTTCCGTACTAGCGGGGGGTAAGGAGCAGTACTTC. This sequence encodes CSASVLAGGKEQYF.

The V call is TRBV30, the J call TRBJ2-7, with D uncertain. The germline CDR1 and CDR2 sequences are GTSNPN and SVGIG (reference sequence). The germline V and J ends were trimmed by 4 bases and 3 bases, with 10 bases remaining between them. The CDR3 contains 12 residues. The CDR3 region has the DNA TGTGCCTGGAATTTCGTCGGCTACGAGCAGTACTTC. Amino acid sequence: CAWNFVGYEQYF.

This clonotype came up a few times. The CDR3 nucleotides are TGTGCCAGCAGCTTAGCGGGGGGGGCCGGGTACGAGCAGTACTTC. Amino acid sequence: CASSLAGGAGYEQYF. V gene TRBV7-2 combines with J gene TRBJ2-7; a weak D match, TRBD2 (7 bases). CDR1 is SGHTA and CDR2 is FQGNSA in the germline V gene. Trimming removed 0 bases from V and 4 bases from J, with 13 bases in between. The CDR3 extends over 15 amino acids.

This clonotype was observed a handful of times. The chain combines TRBV7-8 with TRBJ1-5; D perhaps matches TRBD1 (5 bases). Trimming removed 4 bases from V and 5 bases from J, with 21 bases in between. This CDR3 comprises 17 residues. Per germline, CDR1 SGHVS and CDR2 FQNEAQ. CDR3: CASSSVPGRGRYQPQHF. Written as DNA, the CDR3 is TGTGCCAGCAGCTCCGTCCCTGGGAGGGGTAGATATCAGCCCCAGCATTTT.

This clonotype turned up a few times. The junction differs from germline at one of its ends, possibly a read error. V and J are TRBV29-1 and TRBJ1-1; TRBD1 might be the D (6 bases). This CDR3 spans 13 amino acids. Germline loops: CDR1 SQVTM, CDR2 ANQGSEA. The CDR3 spells CSVEGGGNTEAFF. CDR3 nucleotides: TGCAGCGTGGAAGGAGGGGGGAACACTGAAGCTTTCTTT.

This clonotype was picked up a small number of times. The V call is TRBV11-2, the J call TRBJ2-7; D possibly corresponds to TRBD2 (5 bases). V gave up 3 bases and J gave up 1 base, with 19 bases separating them. CDR3 length equals 17 residues. Germline CDR1 SGHAT, CDR2 FQNNGV. The CDR3 here is CASSFTSSVGSSYEQYF. DNA for the CDR3: TGTGCCAGCAGCTTCACCTCCTCTGTGGGGAGTTCCTACGAGCAGTACTTC.

This clonotype was seen a few times. The gene calls are TRBV5-1 and TRBJ2-1; 11 bases match TRBD2. This CDR3 is built from 16 residues. Losses at the gene ends were 3 bases for V and 2 bases for J; bases not matched to a gene: 4. Germline CDR1 reads SGHRS; CDR2 reads YFSETQ. Written as DNA, the CDR3 is TGCGCCAGCAGCTATGAACTAGCGGGGGCCTACAATGAGCAGTTCTTC. Translation gives CASSYELAGAYNEQFF.

This chain links TRBV5-6 with TRBJ2-1, with TRBD2 identical over 8 bases. Germline values: CDR1 SGHDT, CDR2 YYEEEE. This CDR3 is built from 14 residues. Losses at the gene ends were 4 bases for V and 4 bases for J; bases not matched to a gene: 4. CDR3 sequence reads: CASSGTSAYNEQFF. The CDR3 DNA reads as TGTGCCAGCAGCGGGACTAGTGCTTACAATGAGCAGTTCTTC.

This clonotype was observed a handful of times. The chain is built from TRBV7-7 and TRBJ2-1, with D perhaps being TRBD1 or TRBD2 (5 bases each). Germline loops: CDR1 SSHAT, CDR2 FNYEAQ (reference sequence). This CDR3 region has 13 residues. The V end lost 5 bases, the J end lost 6 bases, and 11 bases lay between the germline ends. The CDR3 sequence: CASSRRGPNEQFF. CDR3 bases: TGTGCCAGCAGCCGCCGGGGCCCCAATGAGCAGTTCTTC.

CDR3 in DNA: TGTGCCAGCAGCTCAGATACACTAGCCAAAAACATTCAGTACTTC. It codes for CASSSDTLAKNIQYF. The chain recombines TRBV7-2 with TRBJ2-4; D not resolved. The CDR3 is 15 residues long. The V gene's germline CDR1 is SGHTA and CDR2 FQGNSA. The V gene lost 4 bases and the J gene lost 0 bases, with 10 bases spanning the gap. Looking up the rest from reference TRBV7-2 and TRBJ2-4 gives the full variable domain: GAGVSQSPSNKVTEKGKDVELRCDPISGHTALYWYRQSLGQGLEFLIYFQGNSAPDKSGLPSDRFSAERTGGSVSTLTIQRTQQEDSAVYLCASSSDTLAKNIQYFGAGTRLSVL.

The chain is built from TRBV5-1 and TRBJ1-4; D gene unclear. The CDR3 contains 15 residues. V lost 4 bases and J 4 bases, leaving 14 bases between the germline ends. CDR1 is SGHRS and CDR2 is YFSETQ in the germline V gene. CDR3 bases: TGCGCCAGCAGCCGGAGGGCAACGAATAATGAAAAACTGTTTTTT. It specifies CASSRRATNNEKLFF. The full variable domain, with the rest looked up from reference TRBV5-1 and TRBJ1-4, is KAGVTQTPRYLIKTRGQQVTLSCSPISGHRSVSWYQQTPGQGLQFLFEYFSETQRNKGNFPGRFSGRQFSNSRSEMNVSTLELGDSALYLCASSRRATNNEKLFFGSGTQLSVL.

This clonotype appeared a few times. The genes are TRBV5-1 and TRBJ2-5, with D perhaps given as TRBD1 or TRBD2 (5 bases each). V dropped 4 bases and J dropped 5 bases, with 15 bases sitting between them. This CDR3 contains 14 residues. The germline V gene has CDR1 SGHRS and CDR2 YFSETQ. CDR3 sequence: CASSRDPPEETQYF. As DNA, the CDR3 is TGCGCCAGCAGCCGGGACCCGCCGGAGGAGACCCAGTACTTC.

This clonotype showed up just a few times. The genes are TRBV28 and TRBJ2-7; TRBD1 aligns across 7 bases. This CDR3 has 13 residues. V shed 4 bases and J 11 bases; nucleotides not matched to a gene: 11. Germline CDR1 and CDR2: MDHEN and SYDVKM. This CDR3 reads CASSSTGTDIKYV. In DNA, the CDR3 is TGTGCCAGCAGTTCTACCGGGACAGATATTAAGTACGTC.

This clonotype was picked up a small number of times. The chain links TRBV7-2 to TRBJ2-1, with D tentatively TRBD1 (6 bases). Germline V gene lookup returns CDR1 SGHTA and CDR2 FQGNSA. The CDR3 covers 15 residues. Trimming left V 5 bases short and J 8 bases short, with 19 bases between. CDR3 nucleotide sequence: TGTGCCAGCAGCCAAGGGGGACCCTCGACCTATGAGCAGTTCTTC. Translated, it gives CASSQGGPSTYEQFF.

This clonotype appeared a few times. The gene calls are TRBV5-1 and TRBJ1-4; D gene uncertain. Germline CDR1 is SGHRS and CDR2 is YFSETQ. The CDR3 has 14 amino acids. Trimming took off 0 bases at V and 7 bases at J, with 10 bases between the two ends. The CDR3: CASSLGGLSEKLFF. In nucleotides, the CDR3 is TGCGCCAGCAGCTTGGGAGGTCTGAGTGAAAAACTGTTTTTT.

At least ten counts were recorded for this clonotype. This chain uses TRBV20-1 with TRBJ1-4; D is unresolved. The CDR3 consists of 14 residues. Trimming took off 0 bases at V and 8 bases at J, with 13 bases between the two ends. Germline assignment: CDR1 DFQATT and CDR2 SNEGSKA (reference sequence). The CDR3 DNA reads as TGCAGTGCTAGAGATCCTACTCGGGCGGAAAAACTGTTTTTT. Its translation: CSARDPTRAEKLFF.

This clonotype was counted only a few times. The chain links TRBV7-9 to TRBJ2-5; TRBD2 is a possible D gene (6 bases). Between the trimmed V and J ends, which lost 5 bases and 1 base, there was a span of 11 bases. Germline V lookup: CDR1 SEHNR, CDR2 FQNEAQ (reference sequence). The CDR3 runs 14 residues. The CDR3 sequence: CASSPRDFQETQYF. DNA of the CDR3: TGTGCCAGCAGCCCTCGGGACTTCCAAGAGACCCAGTACTTC. Full variable domain (outside the CDR3, taken from reference TRBV7-9 and TRBJ2-5): DTGVSQNPRHKITKRGQNVTFRCDPISEHNRLYWYRQTLGQGPEFLTYFQNEAQLEKSRLLSDRFSAERPKGSFSTLEIQRTEQGDSAMYLCASSPRDFQETQYFGPGTRLLVL.

This clonotype occurred a few times. The gene calls are TRBV6-2 or TRBV6-3 and TRBJ2-3; D may be TRBD2 (6 bases). Germline CDR1 and CDR2: MNHEY and SVGEGT. With 6 bases removed from V and 2 bases from J, the gap between germline ends came to 12 bases. The CDR3 is 14 residues long. The CDR3: CASSVGGVTDTQYF. CDR3 nucleotide sequence: TGTGCCAGCAGCGTGGGCGGGGTCACAGATACGCAGTATTTT.

The sample holds a few counts of this clonotype. CDR3 region: CASRTTVGTGELFF. CDR3 DNA sequence: TGTGCCAGCAGAACGACAGTGGGCACCGGGGAGCTGTTTTTT. The V call is TRBV6-2 or TRBV6-3, the J call TRBJ2-2; D might be TRBD1 (5 bases). CDR3 length equals 14 residues. In germline, CDR1 is MNHEY, CDR2 SVGEGT. V gave up 6 bases and J gave up 4 bases, with 12 bases separating them.

The CDR3 DNA follows: TGTGCCAGCAGCCACGGACGGACTAGCACAGATACGCAGTATTTT. Its translation is CASSHGRTSTDTQYF. The rearrangement links TRBV7-9 to TRBJ2-3; D may be TRBD2 (5 bases). The length of the CDR3 is 15 residues. In germline, CDR1 is SEHNR, CDR2 FQNEAQ (reference sequence). Deletions cut 5 bases from V and 0 bases from J, with 12 bases between.

The chain has TRBV2 and TRBJ2-7, with D perhaps TRBD1 (6 bases). Trimming pared 4 bases from V and 4 bases from J, leaving 17 bases between. CDR3 length: 15 residues. Germline lookup yields CDR1 SNHLY and CDR2 FYNNEI. This CDR3 reads CASSGTADLGYEQYF. The CDR3 nucleotides are TGTGCCAGCAGTGGGACAGCCGACTTGGGGTACGAGCAGTACTTC.